The source of this T cell receptor (beta chain) is a study of blood T cell repertoires in COVID-19. Study information: The study drew acute and convalescent COVID-19 samples from the United States, Italy and Spain. Nucleic acid was either cDNA or gDNA, and it came from T cells, B-cell-depleted T cells, or PBMCs.

How the authors handled the data: Reference gene primer amplification gave nucleated cell count estimates. The assay was immunoSEQ multiplex PCR, and TCRdb's table has in-frame clones only and misses some. For V, J and clone size, that table is used; D and trimming come from the DNA. The sample yields a few hundred thousand clones, approximately 86% seen once. There are 15 residues in the CDR3. The germline V gene has CDR1 KGHSH and CDR2 LQKENI. V shed 6 bases, J shed 6 bases, and the junction held 12 bases outside the gene matches. Seattle's enrolled individuals joined amid active infection and were then monitored longitudinally.

This rearrangement joins TRBV18 to TRBJ1-1; 8 nucleotides match TRBD1. The clonotype originates from a woman in her seventies with COVID-19, enrolled during active disease. Sequenced sample: peripheral blood. The CDR3 here is CASSLYGQGEAEAFF. The CDR3 DNA follows: TGTGCCAGCTCGCTATATGGACAGGGAGAAGCTGAAGCTTTCTTT.